This TCR beta chain was recovered during a study of cytomegalovirus exposure and HLA in healthy donors. PCR employed 60 Vbeta and 13 Jbeta primers. Profiling relied on immunoSEQ multiplex PCR, and the TCRdb table lists in-frame clones only, not all of them. The repertoire holds about 200,000 clones, about 80% seen once, with 5.5% to 7.5% in the top ten. The germline gives CDR1 MGHRA, CDR2 YSYEKL. CDR3 length: 15 amino acids. V shed 5 bases, J shed 4 bases, and the junction held 6 bases outside the gene matches. Points on this clone: Its antigen is unknown.

Whole-study findings and limits: As a later analysis showed, a missense DCLRE1C variant was linked to trimming of TCR beta V- and J-genes.

V usage is TRBV4-1 and J usage is TRBJ2-1; 9 bases agree with TRBD2. This clonotype was sampled from a man aged 40-50 years in good health and CMV-seropositive. The sequencing input was PBMCs. For the CDR3, the DNA is TGCGCCAGCAGCAATGGGCTAGCGGGATACAATGAGCAGTTCTTC. This encodes CASSNGLAGYNEQFF.